The present T cell receptor (beta chain) was sequenced within a study of identical twins. V gave up 0 bases and J gave up 2 bases, with 17 bases separating them. Germline CDR1 reads DFQATT; CDR2 reads SNEGSKA (reference sequence). The CDR3 covers 17 residues. TCRdb used MiXCR to reprocess the 5' RACE reads, holding one entry per CDR3 protein. The sample contains over 550,000 distinct CDR3 sequences, 7% to 7.5% of which appear only once. These same records also appear under a second study, on yellow fever vaccine responses in identical twins.

The chain links TRBV20-1 to TRBJ2-1; D unclear. The TCR originated in a woman aged 18-30 years in good health. The sequencing sample was made of PBMCs. The CDR3 spells CSARDQIGTYTYNEQFF. Written as DNA, the CDR3 is TGCAGTGCTAGAGATCAAATTGGAACTTATACCTACAATGAGCAGTTCTTC.